The entry below describes one T cell receptor (beta chain). A junction end diverges from the germline sequence, so it may reflect a read error. These data belong to a study of tumor-infiltrating lymphocytes in primary liver carcinoma. Overall study context: The tumors, T1-T3 N0M0 lesions, were 4.2 to 10 cm across. There were roughly 3.65 to 7.13 million productive TCRbeta reads per sample, a yield similar across tissue types.

The germline V gene encodes CDR1 SGHAT and CDR2 FQDESV (reference sequence). CDR3 length equals 14 residues. The blood RNA (from unsorted whole blood) was obtained, and germline DNA was also extracted. A primer in the constant region served to generate TCR beta cDNA from 500 ng of total RNA. Amplification in three nested multiplex PCR rounds with slightly modified ARM-PCR gave rise to TCR beta libraries. Use of TRBV1-TRBV30 forward primers with a C-beta reverse primer characterized the first two PCR rounds, which lasted about 9 cycles each. Using its own MiXCR run on the multiplex PCR reads, TCRdb lists one record per CDR3 protein. The repertoire includes about 310,000 distinct CDR3 sequences, about 62% of them detected once, and around 9.5% sits in the top ten.

This TCR was sampled from a man aged 35 to 55 with primary liver carcinoma and hepatitis B virus infection. The chain uses TRBV11-1 and TRBJ1-6; D is ambiguous. Sequencing used peripheral blood. The CDR3 DNA reads as TGTGCCAGGAGCTTACCGCGGGGTAAATCACCCCTCCACTTT. This gives the protein CARSLPRGKSPLHF.